This T cell receptor (beta chain) is drawn from a study of cytomegalovirus exposure and HLA in healthy donors. Points on this clone: Its specificity is unknown. Other DNA sequences within the sample encode an identical CDR3.

The PCR made use of 60 Vbeta and 13 Jbeta primers. Only in-frame clones appear in the TCRdb table, and some are missing; sequencing was by immunoSEQ multiplex PCR. The sample lists about 170,000 clones, approximately 76% occurring once. The CDR3 is 16 amino acids. Germline CDR1 is MDHEN and CDR2 is SYDVKM. J lost 5 bases, V lost 4 bases, and 13 bases had no gene match. Study-wide results and limits: A link between a missense DCLRE1C variant and TCR beta V- and J-gene trimming emerged from a later analysis. TCR beta sequences numbering fewer than 20,000 were associated with HLA alleles at 0.05 false discovery rate in a later analysis.

The sequenced sample was PBMCs. The sequence derives from a woman aged 18-30 years in good health and CMV-seropositive. This sequence joins TRBV28 and TRBJ2-5; TRBD1 aligns across 7 bases. For the CDR3, the DNA is TGTGCCAGCAGTTCACCGACAGGGTGGGGAAAGGAGACCCAGTACTTC. Amino acid sequence: CASSSPTGWGKETQYF.